This passage covers 5 T cell receptor beta chains from one sample sequenced in a study of molecular identifiers for immune sequencing clone quantification (dated by TCRdb to the late 2010s). Libraries were built with PCR. Sequencing relied on an Illumina HiSeq 4000. In TCRdb, the public reads were trimmed at Q25 with fastp and aligned with MiXCR, with productive beta chains retained. Rows matching on CDR3 protein sequence are summarized as one entry with the most common DNA and genes. The sample table shows more than 250,000 distinct CDR3 sequences, and about a fifth are seen once. The ten largest clones represent approximately 0.8% of the sample. Sequencing was performed on naive CD8+ T cells from blood, with Jurkat cell RNA spiked in. The cell subset or site label for this specimen denotes: FACS-sorted CD8+CD4-CCR7+CD45RA+ naive T cells. The receptors were gathered from a human donor in good health. Some libraries in this study had Jurkat cell RNA spiked in.

This clonotype was seen ten or more times. The chain is built from TRBV7-9 and TRBJ2-3; D perhaps matches TRBD1 (6 bases). CDR1 is SEHNR, CDR2 FQNEAQ, per germline (reference sequence). The CDR3 length is 15 residues. V was cut by 5 bases and J by 4 bases, with 16 bases left in between. The CDR3 sequence is CASSPNRERPDTQYF. The CDR3 bases are TGTGCCAGCAGCCCGAACAGGGAAAGGCCAGATACGCAGTATTTT.

This clonotype was observed a few times. V and J are TRBV19 and TRBJ2-2; D might be TRBD2 (5 bases). The germline V gene encodes CDR1 LNHDA and CDR2 SQIVND (reference sequence). This CDR3 is 14 amino acids long. V lost 3 bases and J lost 3, with 8 bases in between. The CDR3 reads CASSMNGDTGELFF. The CDR3 coding sequence is TGTGCCAGTAGTATGAACGGGGACACCGGGGAGCTGTTTTTT. The full variable domain, its missing parts supplied by reference TRBV19 and TRBJ2-2, is DGGITQSPKYLFRKEGQNVTLSCEQNLNHDAMYWYRQDPGQGLRLIYYSQIVNDFQKGDIAEGYSVSREKKESFPLTVTSAQKNPTAFYLCASSMNGDTGELFFGEGSRLTVL.

This clonotype appeared a few times. The chain is built from TRBV15 and TRBJ2-3, with 9 bases that match TRBD2. The V segment lost 1 base and the J segment 6 bases; nucleotides outside the gene matches: 11. The CDR3 consists of 17 residues. Germline lookup yields CDR1 LNHNV and CDR2 YYDKDF (reference sequence). The CDR3 spells CATSRARYSGRGDTQYF. The DNA for the CDR3 is TGTGCCACCAGCAGAGCAAGATATAGCGGGAGAGGTGATACGCAGTATTTT. The full variable domain, its missing parts supplied by reference TRBV15 and TRBJ2-3, is DAMVIQNPRYQVTQFGKPVTLSCSQTLNHNVMYWYQQKSSQAPKLLFHYYDKDFNNEADTPDNFQSRRPNTSFCFLDIRSPGLGDTAMYLCATSRARYSGRGDTQYFGPGTRLTVL.

A remark on this clonotype: Given the absence of the conserved phenylalanine or tryptophan at the CDR3 end, a read error is likely. V is TRBV19 and J is TRBJ1-1, with D possibly being TRBD1 (5 bases). The CDR3 runs to 15 residues. V lost 2 bases to trimming and J lost 2 bases, with 12 bases between them. Germline V gene data show CDR1 as LNHDA and CDR2 as SQIVND (reference sequence). The CDR3 DNA follows: TGTGCCAGTAGTATACGGCAGGGACCCAACACTGAAGCTTTCCTT. As protein: CASSIRQGPNTEAFL.

This clonotype has a count of ten or more. This sequence joins TRBV29-1 and TRBJ1-1, with unresolved D. Trimming left V 6 bases short and J 0 bases short, with 11 bases between. The CDR3 totals 13 residues. Germline assignment: CDR1 SQVTM and CDR2 ANQGSEA. Written as DNA, the CDR3 is TGCAGCGTCGTAGGTCGGATGAACACTGAAGCTTTCTTT. This codes for CSVVGRMNTEAFF.